This TCR beta chain emerged from a study of metastatic and nonmetastatic thyroid tumors. Study summary: Repertoire comparisons spanned blood and tumor or nodule tissue from malignant and benign thyroid patients.

This clone has ten or more counts. Its target is not known. Other DNA sequences in this sample translate to the same CDR3. Every patient underwent thyroid surgery untreated. Study observations and caveats: Versus benign nodules, malignant thyroid tumors reportedly had significantly higher TCR beta diversity, in blood and tumor.

The CDR3 length is 16 residues. Germline lookup yields CDR1 MNHEY and CDR2 SMNVEV (reference sequence). V was clipped by 7 bases and J by 4 bases; unmatched bases: 11. Source study methods: In papillary thyroid cancer, a distant-metastasis classifier was built using CDR3 differences across clinicopathological groups. TCRdb re-called the PCR reads via MiXCR. The V and J calls were not made by the authors but by TCRdb's processing. The sample has over 20,000 clones, approximately 31% seen once; the top ten hold 13% to 15%. The sample consisted of blood. V usage is TRBV27 and J usage is TRBJ1-1; 11 bases are a match to TRBD1. This clonotype originated in a female donor with papillary thyroid cancer or a benign thyroid nodule (not recorded which). Some clones in this sample may be carry-over from other donors' samples. The CDR3 is CASNPGQGVFITEAFF. The CDR3 bases are TGTGCCAGCAACCCGGGACAGGGGGTTTTCATCACTGAAGCTTTCTTT.